The sequence of this T cell receptor beta chain was determined in a study of regulatory T cells in long-lasting Graves disease. Germline CDR1 and CDR2: GTSNPN and SVGIG (reference sequence). The CDR3 is 11 residues long. Trimming took 3 bases from V and 9 from J, leaving 9 bases between them. The TCR beta library used iRepertoire HTBI primers with Arm-PCR amplification of CDR3. As handled by the study authors: Across the samples, identification revealed approximately 66 TRBV and around 13 TRBJ segments. TCRdb fed the multiplex PCR reads into MiXCR, producing one record per CDR3 protein. What appears here as the V and J calls and clone size reflects TCRdb's work, not the paper's. The repertoire consists of fewer than 550,000 distinct CDR3 sequences, with about 17% occurring once and the leading ten covering 20% to 25%. Time point denoted: newly diagnosed GD, antithyroid drugs for less than 3 months. Generation of the TCR library employed RNA extracted from PBMCs. EDTA tubes collected nine milliliters of peripheral blood.

This clonotype occurred many times. These same records also appear under a second study, on T cells in Graves' hyperthyroidism and ophthalmopathy. That study reports: When ophthalmopathy did not progress within 18 months, Graves' hyperthyroidism was considered stable. Diagnoses were made from clinical symptoms, serum measures (thyroxine and TRAb), thyroid ultrasound and orbital computed tomography.

The TCR comes from a woman aged 18-29 years with Graves disease. This chain uses TRBV30 with TRBJ2-1; perhaps D is TRBD1 or TRBD2 (5 bases each). The sequenced sample was peripheral blood mononuclear cells (PBMCs), obtained at new diagnosis, from a patient treated with antithyroid drugs. DNA for the CDR3: TGTGCCTGGAGCGCCGGGGCTGAGCAGTTCTTC. It yields the protein CAWSAGAEQFF.